The 5 T cell receptor beta chains in this list originate from one sample, sequenced in a study of tumor-infiltrating lymphocytes in primary liver carcinoma. From unsorted bulk tissue weighing roughly 17-32 mg, DNA and RNA were co-extracted. cDNA specific to TCR beta was made from 500 to 650 ng of total RNA, with a constant-region primer employed for priming. ARM-PCR was slightly modified, and three nested multiplex PCR rounds with it gave rise to the TCR beta libraries. TRBV1-TRBV30 forward primers paired with a C-beta reverse primer drove the first two PCR rounds, around 9 cycles each. TCRdb re-called the multiplex PCR reads with MiXCR, one entry per CDR3 protein. The sample has more than 70,000 distinct CDR3 sequences, roughly 71% seen once; the top ten hold approximately 26%. Sequenced: tumor-adjacent normal liver tissue. Source of these receptors: a man aged 35 to 55 with primary liver carcinoma and hepatitis B virus infection.

The chain links TRBV6-2 or TRBV6-3 to TRBJ2-3, with 8 nucleotides matching TRBD2. Losses at the gene ends were 6 bases for V and 7 bases for J; bases not matched to a gene: 21. The CDR3 spans 18 residues. CDR1 is MNHEY and CDR2 is SVGEGT in the germline V gene. The CDR3 loop is CASSFLRLVGAGANTQYF. The CDR3 bases are TGTGCCAGCAGCTTCCTCCGACTAGTGGGAGCGGGGGCGAATACGCAGTATTTT.

A word on this clonotype: A read error may produce the germline difference seen at one junction end. The chain has TRBV6-1 and TRBJ1-2; 12 bases agree with TRBD1. CDR1 is MNHNS, CDR2 SASEGT, per germline. The length of the CDR3 is 14 residues. The DNA for the CDR3 is TGTACCAGCAGTGACCCCGGGACAGGGGGCGGCTACATCTTC. It codes for CTSSDPGTGGGYIF.

Remarks on this clonotype: A much larger clone lies one base from this, so it may be a read error. Because it lacks the conserved phenylalanine or tryptophan at the end, this CDR3 is likely a read error. The rearrangement uses TRBV29-1 and TRBJ2-1; TRBD2 is a possible D gene (6 bases). Germline values: CDR1 SQVTM, CDR2 ANQGSEA. The V gene lost 5 bases and the J gene lost 10 bases, with 9 bases spanning the gap. The CDR3 totals 10 residues. This CDR3 reads CSVLREEQFL. The CDR3 nucleotides read TGCAGCGTTCTCCGGGAGGAGCAGTTCCTC.

V usage is TRBV10-3 and J usage is TRBJ2-7; TRBD1 or TRBD2 may be the D gene (5 bases each). Germline CDR1 is ENHRY and CDR2 is SYGVKD. CDR3 length: 13 residues. The CDR3 coding sequence is TGTGTCATGAGGGACCAATCGCCCTCCGAGCAGTACTTC. It yields the protein CVMRDQSPSEQYF.

This clonotype has a single count. A junction boundary mismatches the germline segment, possibly from a read error. The rearrangement uses TRBV11-2 and TRBJ1-4; TRBD1 aligns across 8 bases. CDR3 length equals 15 residues. The V gene's germline CDR1 is SGHAT and CDR2 FQNNGV. The CDR3 DNA sequence: TGTGCCAGCAGCTTAGACTCGACAGGGGATGAAAAACTGTGTTTT. Translation: CASSLDSTGDEKLCF.